Each of the 13 T cell receptor beta chains below was sequenced from the same sample in a study of beta chain features in type 1 diabetes. These TCRs' antigens remain unknown. Every bit of the isolated RNA underwent reverse transcription, so sequencing read expressed TCRB transcripts. The protocol was immunoSEQ multiplex PCR, while the TCRdb copy is restricted to in-frame clones and leaves out a portion. The sample has about 240,000 clones, over 11% seen once. Study-wide results and limits: The study found moderately but significantly shorter TCRB CDR3s in all four CD4+ subsets of Type 1 diabetes patients.

Sequenced: naive CD4+ T cells from blood. The receptors were gathered from a man aged 25-45 years with type 1 diabetes.

This clone was counted between two and nine times. The chain has TRBV5-1 and TRBJ2-1; D is possibly TRBD2 (6 bases). V was pared by 8 bases and J by 2 bases, with 17 bases between. Germline loops: CDR1 SGHRS, CDR2 YFSETQ. The CDR3 consists of 15 residues. CDR3 DNA sequence: TGCGCCAGTCGACCGGGGGTTCAGACCTACAATGAGCAGTTCTTC. The encoded protein is CASRPGVQTYNEQFF.

The J gene is TRBJ2-7, the V gene TRBV9, with D unclear. Trimming cost V 0 bases and J 1 base, with 8 bases left between them. Germline V gene data show CDR1 as SGDLS and CDR2 as YYNGEE. This CDR3 has 14 residues. The CDR3 spells CASSVAGESYEQYF. The CDR3 bases are TGTGCCAGCAGCGTAGCTGGAGAATCCTACGAGCAGTACTTC.

This clone has just a few counts. V is TRBV5-1 and J is TRBJ2-1; D call uncertain. The CDR3 runs to 11 residues. The germline V gene has CDR1 SGHRS and CDR2 YFSETQ. V was trimmed by 4 bases and J by 6 bases, leaving 5 bases between them. CDR3 loop: CASSVSNEQFF. The CDR3 region has the DNA TGCGCCAGCAGCGTCTCCAATGAGCAGTTCTTC.

The table lists this clone with a few counts. The CDR3, as DNA: TGTGCCAGCAGCCAAGCTGGGGGCCGAGGTATGAACACTGAAGCTTTCTTT. It translates to CASSQAGGRGMNTEAFF. The chain is built from TRBV4-2 and TRBJ1-1, with D possibly TRBD1 on 6 matching bases. From germline, CDR1 is LGHNA and CDR2 YNFKEQ. The CDR3 covers 17 residues. V was cut by 1 base and J by 0 bases, with 15 bases left in between.

Here the CDR3 DNA reads TGTGCCAGCAGTACCGAACAGGGGAACACTGAAGCTTTCTTT. This sequence encodes CASSTEQGNTEAFF. The chain couples TRBV6-5 to TRBJ1-1; the D gene is possibly TRBD1 (6 bases). This CDR3 contains 14 residues. CDR1 MNHEY and CDR2 SVGAGI come from the germline V gene. Trimming removed 5 bases from V and 1 base from J, with 11 bases in between.

This clone was seen more than once but under ten times. The chain employs TRBV4-1 and TRBJ2-3; 11 nucleotides match TRBD2. The V segment lost 1 base and the J segment 1 base; nucleotides outside the gene matches: 7. The germline V gene encodes CDR1 MGHRA and CDR2 YSYEKL. The CDR3 has 18 amino acids. CDR3 bases: TGCGCCAGCAGCCAAGTCGGGCTAGCGGGAGGCCGCACAGATACGCAGTATTTT. Its protein product is CASSQVGLAGGRTDTQYF.

The chain joins TRBV7-6 to TRBJ2-5; 7 bases fit TRBD1. This CDR3 spans 13 amino acids. The trim removed 5 bases at V and 5 bases at J, leaving 5 bases unmatched. Germline CDR1 and CDR2: SGHVS and FNYEAQ. CDR3 region: CASSPTGRETQYF. The CDR3 nucleotides read TGTGCCAGCAGCCCGACAGGGCGGGAGACCCAGTACTTC. The complete variable domain, with remaining parts taken from reference TRBV7-6 and TRBJ2-5, reads GAGVSQSPRYKVTKRGQDVALRCDPISGHVSLYWYRQALGQGPEFLTYFNYEAQQDKSGLPNDRFSAERPEGSISTLTIQRTEQRDSAMYRCASSPTGRETQYFGPGTRLLVL.

The rearrangement uses TRBV29-1 and TRBJ1-3; D possibly corresponds to TRBD1 (5 bases). Trimming left V 5 bases short and J 1 base short, with 6 bases between. This CDR3 contains 12 residues. Germline V gene lookup returns CDR1 SQVTM and CDR2 ANQGSEA. The CDR3 spells CSVRQSGNTIYF. The CDR3 region has the DNA TGCAGCGTTCGACAGTCTGGAAACACCATATATTTT. Variable domain in full (rest from reference TRBV29-1 and TRBJ1-3): SAVISQKPSRDICQRGTSLTIQCQVDSQVTMMFWYRQQPGQSLTLIATANQGSEATYESGFVIDKFPISRPNLTFSTLTVSNMSPEDSSIYLCSVRQSGNTIYFGEGSWLTVV.

This chain connects TRBV11-2 to TRBJ2-5; D uncertain. CDR1 SGHAT and CDR2 FQNNGV come from the germline V gene. V lost 4 bases, J lost 3 bases, and 6 bases lay in between. The CDR3 spans 12 residues. The CDR3, as DNA: TGTGCCAGCAGCTCGCGGAAAGAGACCCAGTACTTC. Its translation: CASSSRKETQYF.

The chain couples TRBV7-9 to TRBJ2-7; TRBD2 matches 10 bases. This CDR3 is built from 15 residues. Germline V gene data show CDR1 as SEHNR and CDR2 as FQNEAQ (reference sequence). Unmatched junction bases numbered 8, after V lost 4 bases and J lost 5 bases. CDR3 coding DNA: TGTGCCAGCAGCTCTAGCGGGAGTCTGGCGAACGAGCAGTACTTC. Residues: CASSSSGSLANEQYF.

In this sample, this clone turned up a few times. The V and J genes are TRBV25-1 and TRBJ2-1; no reliable D call. The CDR3 runs 17 residues. The germline CDR1 and CDR2 sequences are MGHDK and SYGVNS. V was pared by 5 bases and J by 3 bases, with 20 bases between. CDR3 loop: CASSPSPLGSLYNEQFF. Written as DNA, the CDR3 is TGTGCCAGCAGTCCTTCCCCCCTAGGATCTCTCTACAATGAGCAGTTCTTC.

The chain is built from TRBV10-3 and TRBJ2-3; 7 positions match TRBD2. V lost 4 bases, J lost 5 bases, and 6 bases stayed unmatched. The CDR3 covers 14 residues. CDR1 is ENHRY, CDR2 SYGVKD, per germline. CDR3 in amino acids: CAISVKSGEDTQYF. CDR3 nucleotides: TGTGCCATCAGTGTTAAAAGCGGGGAAGATACGCAGTATTTT.

The table lists this clone with a few counts. V usage is TRBV6-1 and J usage is TRBJ2-5, with 7 bases lining up with TRBD1. Germline V lookup: CDR1 MNHNS, CDR2 SASEGT. Losses at the gene ends were 1 base for V and 4 bases for J; bases not matched to a gene: 0. This CDR3 is 13 amino acids long. The CDR3 is CASSEGDRETQYF. The CDR3 DNA sequence: TGTGCCAGCAGTGAAGGGGACAGAGAGACCCAGTACTTC.